This T cell receptor (beta chain) came from a study of T cell repertoires in cytomegalovirus infection. TCRdb re-called the reads with MiXCR, one entry per CDR3 protein. The sample consists of 200,000 to 300,000 distinct CDR3 sequences, 9% to 15% of them appearing once. V lost 6 bases and J lost 2, with 17 bases in between. The CDR3 is made up of 15 amino acids. The germline gives CDR1 MNHEY, CDR2 SVGEGT. The source is a human donor in good health (CMV status not recorded). Some clones in this sample may be carry-over from other donors' samples. This chain joins TRBV6-2 or TRBV6-3 and TRBJ2-7, with unresolved D. The specimen sequenced was PBMCs. The CDR3 sequence: CASSPIYLKTYEQYF. CDR3 in DNA: TGTGCCAGCAGCCCCATTTACCTGAAAACCTACGAGCAGTACTTC.